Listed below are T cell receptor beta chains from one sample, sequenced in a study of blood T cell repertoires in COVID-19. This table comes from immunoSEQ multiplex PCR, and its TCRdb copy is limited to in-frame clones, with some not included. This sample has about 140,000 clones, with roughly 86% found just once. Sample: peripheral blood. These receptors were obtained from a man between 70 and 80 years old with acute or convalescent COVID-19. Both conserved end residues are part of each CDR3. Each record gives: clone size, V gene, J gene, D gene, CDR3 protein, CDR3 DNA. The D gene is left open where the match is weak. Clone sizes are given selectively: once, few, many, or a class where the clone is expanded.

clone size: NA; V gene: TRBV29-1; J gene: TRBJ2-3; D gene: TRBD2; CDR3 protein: CSVVERGVADTQYF; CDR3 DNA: TGCAGCGTTGTAGAGCGGGGGGTTGCAGATACGCAGTATTTT
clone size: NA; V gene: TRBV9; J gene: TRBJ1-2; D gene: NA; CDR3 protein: CASSDLQRLFNYGYTF; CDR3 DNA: TGTGCCAGCAGTGACCTACAGAGACTATTTAACTATGGCTACACCTTC
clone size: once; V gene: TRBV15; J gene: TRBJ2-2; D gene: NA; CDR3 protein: CATSSRTRRGLRNTGELFF; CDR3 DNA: TGTGCCACCAGCAGCCGAACTCGCCGGGGACTTAGGAACACCGGGGAGCTGTTTTTT
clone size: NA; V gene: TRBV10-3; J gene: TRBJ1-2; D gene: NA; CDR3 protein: CAIRRAPGQASNYGYTF; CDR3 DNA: TGTGCCATCAGGAGGGCCCCAGGCCAAGCCTCCAACTATGGCTACACCTTC
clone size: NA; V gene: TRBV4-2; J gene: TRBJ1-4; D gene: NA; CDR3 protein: CASSQDRGGWTNEKLFF; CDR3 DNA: TGTGCCAGCAGCCAAGATAGGGGGGGGTGGACTAATGAAAAACTGTTTTTT
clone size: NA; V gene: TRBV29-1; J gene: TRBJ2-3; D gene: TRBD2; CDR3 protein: CSVTAIGLAGTDTQYF; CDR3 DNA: TGCAGCGTCACAGCTATAGGACTAGCGGGCACAGATACGCAGTATTTT
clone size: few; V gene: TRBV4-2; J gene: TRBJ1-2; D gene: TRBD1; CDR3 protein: CASSPQGVRYGYTF; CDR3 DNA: TGTGCCAGCAGCCCACAGGGGGTTAGGTATGGCTACACCTTC
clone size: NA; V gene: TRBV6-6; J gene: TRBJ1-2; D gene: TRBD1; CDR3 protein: CASSFDGTGWENTF; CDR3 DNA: TGTGCCAGCAGTTTTGACGGGACAGGGTGGGAGAACACCTTC
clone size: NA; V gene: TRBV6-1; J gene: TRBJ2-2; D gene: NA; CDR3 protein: CASSELRSSASRELFF; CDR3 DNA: TGTGCCAGCAGTGAACTAAGGAGCAGCGCGTCCAGGGAGCTGTTTTTT
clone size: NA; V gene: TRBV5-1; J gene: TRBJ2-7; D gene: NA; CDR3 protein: CASSLNAGSSYEQYF; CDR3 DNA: TGCGCCAGCAGCTTAAACGCGGGTAGCTCCTACGAGCAGTACTTC
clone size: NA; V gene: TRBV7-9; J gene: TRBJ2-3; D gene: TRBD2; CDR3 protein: CASSRSGGAPDTQYF; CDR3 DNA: TGTGCCAGCAGTCGTAGCGGGGGGGCCCCAGATACGCAGTATTTT
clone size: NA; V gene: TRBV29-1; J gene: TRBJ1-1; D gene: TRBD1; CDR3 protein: CSVAGQGFAEAFF; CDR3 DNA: TGCAGCGTTGCGGGACAGGGGTTCGCTGAAGCTTTCTTT
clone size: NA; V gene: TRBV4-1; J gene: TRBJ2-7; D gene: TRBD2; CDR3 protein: CASSQVWTSYEQYF; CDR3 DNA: TGCGCCAGCAGCCAAGTCTGGACTAGCTACGAGCAGTACTTC
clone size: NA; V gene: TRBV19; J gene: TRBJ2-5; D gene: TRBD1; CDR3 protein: CASSTWTGGTQYF; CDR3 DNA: TGTGCCAGTAGCACCTGGACAGGGGGGACCCAGTACTTC
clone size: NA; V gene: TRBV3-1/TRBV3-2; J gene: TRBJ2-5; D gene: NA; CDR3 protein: CASSQQVQETQYF; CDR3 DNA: TGTGCCAGCAGCCAACAGGTCCAAGAGACCCAGTACTTC
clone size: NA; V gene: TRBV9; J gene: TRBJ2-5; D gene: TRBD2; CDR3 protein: CASSPGLAGQETQYF; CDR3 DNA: TGTGCCAGCAGCCCGGGACTAGCGGGCCAAGAGACCCAGTACTTC
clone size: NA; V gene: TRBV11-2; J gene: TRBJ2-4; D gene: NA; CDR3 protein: CASSSVGVTKNIQYF; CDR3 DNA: TGTGCCAGCAGCTCAGTAGGGGTGACCAAAAACATTCAGTACTTC
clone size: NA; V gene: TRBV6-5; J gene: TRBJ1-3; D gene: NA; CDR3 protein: CASSGNSGNTIYF; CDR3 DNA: TGTGCCAGCAGCGGGAACTCTGGAAACACCATATATTTT
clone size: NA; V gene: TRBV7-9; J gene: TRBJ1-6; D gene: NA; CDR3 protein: CASSPGSGPLHF; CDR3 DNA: TGTGCCAGCAGCCCAGGGTCCGGACCCCTCCACTTT
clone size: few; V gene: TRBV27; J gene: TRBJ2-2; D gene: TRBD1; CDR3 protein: CASSSGQGSHNTGELFF; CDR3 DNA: TGTGCCAGCAGTAGCGGACAGGGGAGCCACAACACCGGGGAGCTGTTTTTT
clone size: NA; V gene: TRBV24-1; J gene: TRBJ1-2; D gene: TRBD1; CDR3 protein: CATSDRQGFGYTF; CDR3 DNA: TGTGCCACCAGTGATCGACAGGGTTTTGGCTACACCTTC
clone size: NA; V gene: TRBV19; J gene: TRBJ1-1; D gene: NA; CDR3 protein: CATAGRRGATEAFF; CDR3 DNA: TGTGCCACAGCGGGACGCCGGGGGGCCACTGAAGCTTTCTTT
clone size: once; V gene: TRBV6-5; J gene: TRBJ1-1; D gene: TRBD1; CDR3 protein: CASSYLDRGDTEAFF; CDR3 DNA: TGTGCCAGCAGTTACTTGGACAGGGGCGACACTGAAGCTTTCTTT
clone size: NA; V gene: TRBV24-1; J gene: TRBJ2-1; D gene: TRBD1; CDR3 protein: CATSDSRTGNNEQFF; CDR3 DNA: TGTGCCACCAGTGATTCGAGGACAGGGAATAATGAGCAGTTCTTC
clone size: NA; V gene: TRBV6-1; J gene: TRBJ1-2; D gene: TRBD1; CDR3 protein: CASSDPGQGANGYTF; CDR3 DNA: TGTGCCAGCAGTGACCCGGGACAGGGGGCTAATGGCTACACCTTC
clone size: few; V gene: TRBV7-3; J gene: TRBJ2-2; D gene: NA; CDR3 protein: CASSHGQHTGELFF; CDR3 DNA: TGTGCCAGCAGCCATGGACAGCACACCGGGGAGCTGTTTTTT
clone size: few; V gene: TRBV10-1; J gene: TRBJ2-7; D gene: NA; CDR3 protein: CASSESGLSYEQYF; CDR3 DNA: TGCGCCAGCAGTGAGTCGGGGCTCTCCTACGAGCAGTACTTC
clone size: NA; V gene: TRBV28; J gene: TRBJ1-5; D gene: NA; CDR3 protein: CASSRRGSQSNQPQHF; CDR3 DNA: TGTGCCAGCAGCCGACGGGGGAGCCAAAGCAATCAGCCCCAGCATTTT
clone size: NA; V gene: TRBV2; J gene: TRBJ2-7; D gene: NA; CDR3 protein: CASSTVTYEQYF; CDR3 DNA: TGTGCCAGCAGCACAGTCACCTACGAGCAGTACTTC
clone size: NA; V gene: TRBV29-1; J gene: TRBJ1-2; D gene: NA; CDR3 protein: CSGYGPSGRNYGYTF; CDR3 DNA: TGCAGCGGCTATGGCCCTTCGGGGAGAAACTATGGCTACACCTTC
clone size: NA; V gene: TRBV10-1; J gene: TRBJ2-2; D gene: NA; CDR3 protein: CASSGGQNTGELFF; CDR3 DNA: TGCGCCAGCAGCGGCGGACAGAACACCGGGGAGCTGTTTTTT
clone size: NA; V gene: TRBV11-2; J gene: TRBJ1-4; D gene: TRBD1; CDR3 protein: CASSPGQGIFNEKLFF; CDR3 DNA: TGTGCCAGCAGCCCCGGACAGGGGATATTTAATGAAAAACTGTTTTTT
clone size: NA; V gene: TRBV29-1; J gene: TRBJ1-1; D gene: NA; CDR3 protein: CSVRSGALNTEAFF; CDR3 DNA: TGCAGCGTTCGTTCAGGGGCCTTGAACACTGAAGCTTTCTTT
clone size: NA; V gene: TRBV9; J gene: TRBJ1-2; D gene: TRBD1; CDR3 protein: CASSPQQGQGSYGYTF; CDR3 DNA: TGTGCCAGCAGCCCCCAACAGGGACAGGGGTCCTATGGCTACACCTTC
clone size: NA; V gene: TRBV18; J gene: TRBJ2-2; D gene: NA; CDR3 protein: CASSPPNRVGTGELFF; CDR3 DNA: TGTGCCAGCTCACCACCTAACAGGGTTGGCACCGGGGAGCTGTTTTTT
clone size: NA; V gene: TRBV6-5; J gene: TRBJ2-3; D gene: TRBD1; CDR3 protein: CASSYSRPDRRDTQYF; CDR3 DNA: TGTGCCAGCAGTTACTCGAGACCGGACAGGAGAGATACGCAGTATTTT
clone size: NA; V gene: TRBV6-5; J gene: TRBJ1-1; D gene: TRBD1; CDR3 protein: CASSWGTGMMNTEAFF; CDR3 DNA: TGTGCCAGCAGTTGGGGGACAGGGATGATGAACACTGAAGCTTTCTTT
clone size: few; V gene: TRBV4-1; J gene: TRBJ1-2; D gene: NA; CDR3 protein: CASSQRDYGYTF; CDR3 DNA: TGCGCCAGCAGCCAACGGGACTATGGCTACACCTTC
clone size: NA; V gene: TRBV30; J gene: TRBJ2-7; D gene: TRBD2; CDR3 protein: CAWEGAGGIYEQYF; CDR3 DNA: TGTGCCTGGGAAGGGGCGGGAGGGATATACGAGCAGTACTTC
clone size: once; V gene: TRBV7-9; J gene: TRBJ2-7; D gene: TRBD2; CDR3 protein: CASGSGGSYEQYF; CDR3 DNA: TGTGCCAGCGGGTCGGGGGGCTCCTACGAGCAGTACTTC
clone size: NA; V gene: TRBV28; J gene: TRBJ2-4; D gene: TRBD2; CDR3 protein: CASSFPGGDNIQYF; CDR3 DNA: TGTGCCAGCAGTTTCCCCGGGGGGGACAACATTCAGTACTTC
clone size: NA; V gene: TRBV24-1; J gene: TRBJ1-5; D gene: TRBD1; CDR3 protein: CATSLTGRSYSNQPQHF; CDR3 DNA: TGTGCCACCAGTCTGACAGGGCGGAGCTATAGCAATCAGCCCCAGCATTTT
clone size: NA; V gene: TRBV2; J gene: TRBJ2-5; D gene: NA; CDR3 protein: CASSEGTVRGAETQYF; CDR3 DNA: TGTGCCAGCAGTGAAGGGACTGTCAGGGGAGCTGAGACCCAGTACTTC
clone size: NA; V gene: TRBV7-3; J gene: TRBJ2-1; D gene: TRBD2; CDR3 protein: CASSLGLAGDPLIDEQFF; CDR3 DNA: TGTGCCAGCAGCTTAGGACTAGCGGGAGATCCCCTCATCGATGAGCAGTTCTTC
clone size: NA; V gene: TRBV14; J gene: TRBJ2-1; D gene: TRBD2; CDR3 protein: CASSPTRREGWDEQFF; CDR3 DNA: TGTGCCAGCAGCCCGACTCGGCGGGAGGGTTGGGATGAGCAGTTCTTC
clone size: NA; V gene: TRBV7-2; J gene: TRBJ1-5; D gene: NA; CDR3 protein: CASSRYPRPGADQPQHF; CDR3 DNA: TGTGCCAGCAGCCGCTACCCCCGTCCCGGAGCAGATCAGCCCCAGCATTTT
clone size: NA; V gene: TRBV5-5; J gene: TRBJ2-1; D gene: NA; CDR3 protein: CASSLKGNEQFF; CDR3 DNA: TGTGCCAGCAGCCTCAAGGGGAATGAGCAGTTCTTC
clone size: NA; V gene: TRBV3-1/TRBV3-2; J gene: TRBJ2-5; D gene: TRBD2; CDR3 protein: CASSQETGGSKTQYF; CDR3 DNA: TGTGCCAGCAGCCAAGAAACCGGGGGGTCAAAGACCCAGTACTTC
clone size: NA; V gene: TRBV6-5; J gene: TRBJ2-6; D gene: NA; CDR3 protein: CASSLTESGANVLTF; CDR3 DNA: TGTGCCAGCAGTTTGACAGAATCTGGGGCCAACGTCCTGACTTTC
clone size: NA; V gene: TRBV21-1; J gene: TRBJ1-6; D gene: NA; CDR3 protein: CEDTNTPYNSPLHF; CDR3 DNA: TGTGAAGACACCAATACTCCCTATAATTCACCCCTCCACTTT
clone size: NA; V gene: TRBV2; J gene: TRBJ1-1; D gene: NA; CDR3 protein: CASSVGETEAFF; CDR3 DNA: TGTGCCAGCAGTGTAGGGGAAACTGAAGCTTTCTTT
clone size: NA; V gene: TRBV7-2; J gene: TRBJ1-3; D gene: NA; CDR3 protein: CASSLGSSGNTIYF; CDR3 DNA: TGTGCCAGCAGCCTTGGTAGCTCTGGAAACACCATATATTTT
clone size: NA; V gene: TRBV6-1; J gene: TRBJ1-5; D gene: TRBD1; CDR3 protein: CASSEPKTGVVGNQPQHF; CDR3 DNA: TGTGCCAGCAGTGAACCCAAGACAGGGGTGGTTGGCAATCAGCCCCAGCATTTT
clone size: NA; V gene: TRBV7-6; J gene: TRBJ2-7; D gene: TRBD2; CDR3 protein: CASSLEPSGGNEQYF; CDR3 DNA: TGTGCCAGCAGCTTAGAGCCAAGCGGGGGTAACGAGCAGTACTTC
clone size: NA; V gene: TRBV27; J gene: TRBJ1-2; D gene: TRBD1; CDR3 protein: CASSLSPSGGYGYTF; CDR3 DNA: TGTGCCAGCAGTTTATCCCCGTCAGGGGGCTATGGCTACACCTTC
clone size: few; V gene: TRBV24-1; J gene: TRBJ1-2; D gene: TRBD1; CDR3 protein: CATSDSGQGARGYTF; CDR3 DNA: TGTGCCACCAGTGATTCGGGACAGGGGGCACGGGGCTACACCTTC
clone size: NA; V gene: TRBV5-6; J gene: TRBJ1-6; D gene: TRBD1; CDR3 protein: CASSLGTGRNSPLHF; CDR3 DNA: TGTGCCAGCAGCTTGGGGACAGGGAGAAATTCACCCCTCCACTTT
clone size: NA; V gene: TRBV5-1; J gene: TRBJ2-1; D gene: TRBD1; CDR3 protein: CASSGGQAHEQFF; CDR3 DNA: TGCGCCAGCAGCGGGGGACAGGCCCATGAGCAGTTCTTC
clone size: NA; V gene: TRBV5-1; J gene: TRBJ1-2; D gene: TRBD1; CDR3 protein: CASSRQDRGDGYTF; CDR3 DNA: TGCGCCAGCAGCAGACAGGACAGGGGGGATGGCTACACCTTC
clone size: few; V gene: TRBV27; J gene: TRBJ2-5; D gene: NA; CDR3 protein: CASRKQGQETQYF; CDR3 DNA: TGTGCCAGCAGGAAACAGGGACAAGAGACCCAGTACTTC